Listed here are 23 T cell receptor beta chains from one sample, sequenced in a study of T cells after yellow fever vaccination. Each CDR3 protein gets one entry after TCRdb re-called the 5' RACE reads with MiXCR. Here the sample spans about 430,000 distinct CDR3 sequences, around 20% being singletons. Sample: PBMCs, taken before the yellow fever booster vaccination. The receptors originated from a man aged 18 to 35 who received the YFV17D yellow fever vaccine.

By sample share, this clonotype is medium-sized (0.01 to 0.1%). The chain employs TRBV9 and TRBJ1-1; the D is unclear. V lost 0 bases, J lost 4 bases, and 7 bases lay in between. This CDR3 has 13 amino acids. Germline V gives CDR1 SGDLS, CDR2 YYNGEE. The CDR3 reads CASSVGTGTEAFF. CDR3 sequence (DNA): TGTGCCAGCAGCGTAGGGACGGGCACTGAAGCTTTCTTT.

This clonotype was observed a handful of times. The genes are TRBV7-3 and TRBJ2-2; perhaps TRBD1 as D (6 bases). V lost 5 bases, J lost 2 bases, and 18 bases lay in between. Germline V gene data show CDR1 as SGHTA and CDR2 as FQGTGA. The CDR3 extends over 17 amino acids. The CDR3 nucleotides read TGTGCCAGCAGCGCAAGGACCGGGACATCTAACACCGGGGAGCTGTTTTTT. As protein: CASSARTGTSNTGELFF.

The chain uses TRBV7-9 and TRBJ2-5; a possible D gene is TRBD1 (7 bases). The V gene's germline CDR1 is SEHNR and CDR2 FQNEAQ (reference sequence). The CDR3 has 16 amino acids. V shed 5 bases and J shed 0 bases, with 16 bases lying between them. This chain's CDR3 is CASSPTRGEYQETQYF. The CDR3 DNA is TGTGCCAGCAGCCCAACCAGGGGGGAGTACCAAGAGACCCAGTACTTC.

This clonotype has more than one count but fewer than ten. The rearrangement links TRBV6-5 to TRBJ1-2, with a weak D call TRBD1 (6 bases). Germline CDR1 reads MNHEY; CDR2 reads SVGAGI. V lost 10 bases to trimming and J lost 0 bases, with 12 bases between them. There are 13 residues in the CDR3. In DNA, the CDR3 is TGTGCCACCACTGACAGGCCTAACTATGGCTACACCTTC. Translating it yields CATTDRPNYGYTF.

The chain employs TRBV4-3 and TRBJ1-6; D remains unclear. The V gene lost 0 bases and the J gene lost 4 bases, with 13 bases spanning the gap. The CDR3 sequence is 17 residues long. CDR1 and CDR2 from the germline V gene are LGHNA and YSLEER. The CDR3 bases are TGCGCCAGCAGCCAAGATCTAAGGGAACAGTATAATTCACCCCTCCACTTT. This encodes CASSQDLREQYNSPLHF.

This clonotype was seen a few times. This rearrangement joins TRBV7-9 to TRBJ1-4; D gene uncertain. The germline CDR1 and CDR2 sequences are SEHNR and FQNEAQ (reference sequence). V lost 2 bases to trimming and J lost 0 bases, with 10 bases between them. The CDR3 sequence is 16 residues long. The CDR3 loop reads CASSLWAFATNEKLFF. CDR3 sequence (DNA): TGTGCCAGCAGCTTATGGGCATTCGCAACTAATGAAAAACTGTTTTTT. Supplemented by reference TRBV7-9 and TRBJ1-4, the full variable domain reads DTGVSQNPRHKITKRGQNVTFRCDPISEHNRLYWYRQTLGQGPEFLTYFQNEAQLEKSRLLSDRFSAERPKGSFSTLEIQRTEQGDSAMYLCASSLWAFATNEKLFFGSGTQLSVL.

The rearrangement joins TRBV18 to TRBJ2-1; D not certain. The V and J ends lost 6 bases and 8 bases respectively, with 8 bases between them. The CDR3 has 11 amino acids. Germline assignment: CDR1 KGHSH and CDR2 LQKENI. The CDR3 region has the DNA TGTGCCAGCTCCCCCCTGGATGAGCAGTTCTTC. It encodes CASSPLDEQFF.

The chain recombines TRBV7-9 with TRBJ1-6; TRBD1 agrees at 12 bases. The J segment lost 9 bases and the V segment lost 8 bases, leaving 8 bases of the junction unmatched. The CDR3 covers 15 residues. Germline V CDR1 and CDR2: SEHNR, FQNEAQ (reference sequence). CDR3 sequence reads: CASEPGQGAFSPLHF. The CDR3 DNA reads as TGTGCCAGCGAACCGGGACAGGGGGCTTTTTCACCCCTCCACTTT.

This chain connects TRBV24-1 to TRBJ1-5; D gene unclear. The length of the CDR3 is 14 residues. Looked up from germline, CDR1 is KGHDR and CDR2 is SFDVKD. The V gene lost 3 bases and the J gene lost 4 bases, with 9 bases spanning the gap. Here the CDR3 reads CATSDGFVNQPQHF. The CDR3 nucleotides are TGTGCCACCAGTGATGGATTCGTAAATCAGCCCCAGCATTTT.

This clonotype was recorded a few times. The chain carries TRBV6-5 and TRBJ1-5; 7 bases are a match to TRBD1. The CDR3 has 14 residues. J was trimmed by 5 bases and V by 7 bases; bases with no gene match: 8. Germline assignment: CDR1 MNHEY and CDR2 SVGAGI. The CDR3 nucleotides are TGTGCCAGCACTCCAACAGGGGTCGATCAGCCCCAGCATTTT. It is translated as CASTPTGVDQPQHF.

This clonotype was seen a few times. The genes are TRBV4-1 and TRBJ1-1; D is unresolved. The germline CDR1 and CDR2 sequences are MGHRA and YSYEKL. The CDR3 runs to 15 residues. V lost 2 bases, J lost 1 base, and 11 bases lay in between. The chain's CDR3 is CASSQWRPPNTEAFF. The CDR3 region has the DNA TGCGCCAGCAGCCAATGGCGGCCGCCGAACACTGAAGCTTTCTTT.

Many counts were recorded for this clonotype. The chain joins TRBV12-3 or TRBV12-4 to TRBJ2-2; D remains ambiguous. The V gene lost 3 bases and the J gene lost 0 bases, with 8 bases spanning the gap. The CDR3 length is 15 residues. The CDR3 reads CASSLDASNTGELFF. DNA of the CDR3: TGTGCCAGCAGTTTGGACGCGTCGAACACCGGGGAGCTGTTTTTT.

The V call is TRBV21-1, the J call TRBJ2-7; the table's D call, TRBD1, was not checked against the DNA. TRBV21-1 is deemed a pseudogene. There are 13 residues in the CDR3. The CDR3 sequence: CASSSQGLGRQYV. CDR3 nucleotides: TGTGCCAGCAGCAGTCAGGGTCTCGGGCGGCAGTACGTC.

The gene calls are TRBV29-1 and TRBJ2-1; D call uncertain. Trimming pared 3 bases from V and 9 bases from J, leaving 21 bases between. Germline values: CDR1 SQVTM, CDR2 ANQGSEA. The CDR3 has 15 amino acids. As DNA, the CDR3 is TGCAGCGTTGAGGATTGGGCCTCGGCGGCTTTTGAGCAGTTCTTC. Its translation is CSVEDWASAAFEQFF.

The rearrangement joins TRBV5-1 to TRBJ2-7; D gene unclear. V lost 0 bases and J 1 base, leaving 8 bases between the germline ends. The CDR3 spans 14 residues. Germline CDR1 SGHRS, CDR2 YFSETQ. The CDR3 protein is CASSLGDGSYEQYV. The CDR3 DNA is TGCGCCAGCAGCTTGGGCGACGGATCCTACGAGCAGTACGTC.

V gene TRBV30 combines with J gene TRBJ2-7; the D call may be TRBD1 or TRBD2 (5 bases each). The CDR3 has 15 residues. V was shortened by 0 bases and J by 0 bases, with 12 bases between the two germline ends. Germline CDR1 and CDR2: GTSNPN and SVGIG (reference sequence). This chain's CDR3 is CAWSVRGAASYEQYF. CDR3 DNA sequence: TGTGCCTGGAGTGTACGAGGGGCAGCCTCCTACGAGCAGTACTTC.

This chain links TRBV7-2 with TRBJ1-5; D might be TRBD1 (5 bases). CDR1 is SGHTA and CDR2 is FQGNSA in the germline V gene. The CDR3 runs to 17 residues. Between the trimmed V and J ends, which lost 5 bases and 0 bases, there was a span of 17 bases. The DNA for the CDR3 is TGTGCCAGCAGCCGCGGACATGAGTTATATAGCAATCAGCCCCAGCATTTT. Translated: CASSRGHELYSNQPQHF.

The chain combines TRBV10-3 with TRBJ1-2; 8 nucleotides match TRBD1. The CDR3 has 13 amino acids. After removal of 4 bases from V and 4 bases from J, the junction contained 2 bases not matched to a gene. Germline CDR1 is ENHRY and CDR2 is SYGVKD. The CDR3 DNA reads TGTGCCATCAGTGGGACAGGGAGCTATGGCTACACCTTC. Its translation: CAISGTGSYGYTF.

The chain couples TRBV6-2 or TRBV6-3 to TRBJ2-1; tentative D call: TRBD2 (5 bases). V dropped 5 bases and J dropped 7 bases, with 12 bases sitting between them. Germline V gene sequence: CDR1 MNHEY, CDR2 SVGEGT. This CDR3 spans 13 amino acids. CDR3 coding DNA: TGTGCCAGCAGTCGGCCTAGCTGGAATGAGCAGTTCTTC. Translated: CASSRPSWNEQFF.

This clonotype was seen only a few times. This sequence joins TRBV7-9 and TRBJ2-7, with a possible D match to TRBD2 (6 bases). V was pared by 3 bases and J by 5 bases, with 17 bases between. Germline V gene data show CDR1 as SEHNR and CDR2 as FQNEAQ (reference sequence). This CDR3 comprises 15 residues. This chain's CDR3 is CASSFGGFVVHEQYF. Written as DNA, the CDR3 is TGTGCCAGCAGCTTCGGGGGTTTCGTAGTCCACGAGCAGTACTTC.

This rearrangement joins TRBV5-5 to TRBJ1-1, with D possibly matching TRBD1 (5 bases). V lost 8 bases and J 3 bases, leaving 26 bases between the germline ends. CDR3 length equals 17 residues. Germline V CDR1 and CDR2: SGHKS, YYEKEE (reference sequence). The CDR3 spells CASSREGSLFGYTEAFF. The CDR3 coding sequence is TGTGCCAGTTCCCGGGAGGGGTCGCTTTTCGGTTACACTGAAGCTTTCTTT.

The genes are TRBV9 and TRBJ1-4, with 7 positions matching TRBD1. CDR3 length: 15 amino acids. Germline CDR1 and CDR2: SGDLS and YYNGEE. Trimming removed 3 bases from V and 8 bases from J; junction bases left unmatched: 10. The CDR3 DNA reads as TGTGCCAGCAGCGGCACAGGGGAGGTTGGAGAAAAACTGTTTTTT. This gives the protein CASSGTGEVGEKLFF.

The table lists this clonotype with many counts. This rearrangement joins TRBV6-2 or TRBV6-3 to TRBJ2-4, with a possible D match to TRBD2 (5 bases). V lost 4 bases and J lost 0, with 13 bases in between. CDR1 and CDR2 (germline): MNHEY, SVGEGT. CDR3 length: 16 residues. The CDR3 region is CASSSWTVLAKNIQYF. In DNA, the CDR3 is TGTGCCAGCAGTTCCTGGACTGTACTAGCCAAAAACATTCAGTACTTC.